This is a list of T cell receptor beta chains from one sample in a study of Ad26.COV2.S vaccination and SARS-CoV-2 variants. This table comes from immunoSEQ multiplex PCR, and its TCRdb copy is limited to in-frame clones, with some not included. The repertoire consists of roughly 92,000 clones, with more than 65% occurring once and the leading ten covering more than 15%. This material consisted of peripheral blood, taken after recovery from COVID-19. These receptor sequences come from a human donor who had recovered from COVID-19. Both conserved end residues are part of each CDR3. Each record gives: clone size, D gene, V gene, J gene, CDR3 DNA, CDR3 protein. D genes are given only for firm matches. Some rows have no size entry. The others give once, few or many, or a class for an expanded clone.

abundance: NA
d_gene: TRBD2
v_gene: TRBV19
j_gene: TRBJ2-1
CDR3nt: TGTGCCAGTAGTATTAGCGGGAGGGCCTACAATGAGCAGTTCTTC
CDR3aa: CASSISGRAYNEQFF

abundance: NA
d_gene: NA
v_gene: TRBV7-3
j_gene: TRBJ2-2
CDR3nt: TGTGCCAGCAGCTCACTTATCGGGACCAGGGGCGGCGGGGAGCTGTTTTTT
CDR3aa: CASSSLIGTRGGGELFF

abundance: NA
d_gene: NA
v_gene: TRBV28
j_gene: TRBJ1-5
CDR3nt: TGTGCCAGCAGTTCCACCCGCAGGGTGCGAAGCAATCAGCCCCAGCATTTT
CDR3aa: CASSSTRRVRSNQPQHF

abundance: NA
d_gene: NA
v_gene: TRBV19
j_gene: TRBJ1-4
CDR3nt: TGTGCCAGTAGCCTCACAGTGACGAATGAAAAACTGTTTTTT
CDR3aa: CASSLTVTNEKLFF

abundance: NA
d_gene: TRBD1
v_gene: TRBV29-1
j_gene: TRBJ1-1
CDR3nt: TGCAGCGTTAGGACAGGGGGCACTGAAGCTTTCTTT
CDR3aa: CSVRTGGTEAFF

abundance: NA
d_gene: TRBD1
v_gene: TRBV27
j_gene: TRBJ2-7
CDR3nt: TGTGCCACACAGGGGCTCACTCATTCGGGAGAGCAGTACTTC
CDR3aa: CATQGLTHSGEQYF

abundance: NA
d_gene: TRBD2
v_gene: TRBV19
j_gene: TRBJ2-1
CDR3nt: TGTGCCAGTAGTAAATGGGGGGGGAAAAATGAGCAGTTCTTC
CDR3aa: CASSKWGGKNEQFF

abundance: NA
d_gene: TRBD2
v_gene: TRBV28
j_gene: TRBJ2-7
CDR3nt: TGTGCCAGCAGTCCCCGGGAGGACTACGAGCAGTACTTC
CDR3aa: CASSPREDYEQYF

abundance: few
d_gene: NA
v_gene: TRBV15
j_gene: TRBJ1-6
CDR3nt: TGTGCCACCAGCAGAGATCGGCCGGCAGTCTATAATTCACCCCTCCACTTT
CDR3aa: CATSRDRPAVYNSPLHF

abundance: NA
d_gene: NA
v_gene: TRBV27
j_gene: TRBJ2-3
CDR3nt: TGTGCCAGCAGTGGGGAGACCTCCCCAGATACGCAGTATTTT
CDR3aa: CASSGETSPDTQYF

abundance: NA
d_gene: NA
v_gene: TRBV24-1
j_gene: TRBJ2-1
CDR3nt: TGTGCCACCAGTGAAAAGGACTTGGCGTACAATGAGCAGTTCTTC
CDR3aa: CATSEKDLAYNEQFF

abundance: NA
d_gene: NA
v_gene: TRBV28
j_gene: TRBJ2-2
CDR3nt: TGTGCCAGCAGTCGTCTAAGGCAGGGCGTGACCACCGGGGAGCTGTTTTTT
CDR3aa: CASSRLRQGVTTGELFF

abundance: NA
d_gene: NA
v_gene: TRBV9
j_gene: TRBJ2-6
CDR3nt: TGTGCCAGCAGCGATAGGACAGCTGGAGGGGCCAACGTCCTGACTTTC
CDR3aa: CASSDRTAGGANVLTF

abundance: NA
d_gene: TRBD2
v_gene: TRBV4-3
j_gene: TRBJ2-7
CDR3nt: TGCGCCAGCAGCCAAGAGTCCAGCGGGGCCTACGAGCAGTACTTC
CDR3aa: CASSQESSGAYEQYF

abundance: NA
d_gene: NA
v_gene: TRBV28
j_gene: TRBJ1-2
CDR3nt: TGTGCCAGCAGCCGCGGACTAGGGGGCTACACCTTC
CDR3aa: CASSRGLGGYTF

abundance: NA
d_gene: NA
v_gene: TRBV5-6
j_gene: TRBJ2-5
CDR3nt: TGTGCCAGCAGCTTGACCGGACGGGGCGTGGAGACCCAGTACTTC
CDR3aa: CASSLTGRGVETQYF

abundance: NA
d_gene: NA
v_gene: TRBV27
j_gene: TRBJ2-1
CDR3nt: TGTGCCAGCCATGCCAGAGGGAGCGTGGGCAATGAGCAGTTCTTC
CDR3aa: CASHARGSVGNEQFF

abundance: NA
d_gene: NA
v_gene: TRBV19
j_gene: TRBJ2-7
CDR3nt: TGTGCCAGTAGTATGAAAGTTGGGGGCGGTCCCTACGAGCAGTACTTC
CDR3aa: CASSMKVGGGPYEQYF

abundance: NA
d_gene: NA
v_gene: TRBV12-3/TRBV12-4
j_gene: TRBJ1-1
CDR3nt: TGTGCCAGCAGTTTAAAGCTCTCCGCGGAAGCTTTCTTT
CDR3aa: CASSLKLSAEAFF

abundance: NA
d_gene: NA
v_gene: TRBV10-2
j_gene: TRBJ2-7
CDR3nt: TGCGCCAGCAGTGACTCGCTCGAGCAGTACTTC
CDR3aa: CASSDSLEQYF

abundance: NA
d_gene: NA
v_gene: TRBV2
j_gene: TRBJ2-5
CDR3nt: TGTGCCAGCCCCCTTACGGCAGGCGCCCCTCCAGAGACCCAGTACTTC
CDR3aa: CASPLTAGAPPETQYF

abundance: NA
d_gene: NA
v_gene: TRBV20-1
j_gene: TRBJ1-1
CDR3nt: TGCAGTGCTAGTTTTGGAACTGAAGCTTTCTTT
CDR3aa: CSASFGTEAFF

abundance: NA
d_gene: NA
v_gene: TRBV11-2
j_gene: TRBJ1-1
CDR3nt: TGTGCCAGCAGCTTTGATGTAGACGGGAACACTGAAGCTTTCTTT
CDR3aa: CASSFDVDGNTEAFF

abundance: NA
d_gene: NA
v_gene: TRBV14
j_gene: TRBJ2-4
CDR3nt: TGTGCCAGCAGCCAAGATTCATTCGGTGATGGTTGGACCTTC
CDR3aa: CASSQDSFGDGWTF

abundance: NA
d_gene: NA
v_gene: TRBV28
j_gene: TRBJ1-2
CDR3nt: TGTGCCAGCAGCTCTCACAGGTGGAAGGGCTACACCTTC
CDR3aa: CASSSHRWKGYTF

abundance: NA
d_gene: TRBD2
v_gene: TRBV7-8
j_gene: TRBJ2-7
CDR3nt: TGTGCCAGCAGAGGCGGGAGGTTCGAGCAGTACTTC
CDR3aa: CASRGGRFEQYF

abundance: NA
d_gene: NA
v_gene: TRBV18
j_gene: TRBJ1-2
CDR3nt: TGTGCCAGCTCACCAAGAGGGTATGAAGGCTACACCTTC
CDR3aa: CASSPRGYEGYTF

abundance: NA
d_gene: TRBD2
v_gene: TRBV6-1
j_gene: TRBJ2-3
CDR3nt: TGTGCCAGCAGTGAATTAAGGACTAGCGGGAGTATACGGAGCACAGATACGCAGTATTTT
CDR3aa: CASSELRTSGSIRSTDTQYF

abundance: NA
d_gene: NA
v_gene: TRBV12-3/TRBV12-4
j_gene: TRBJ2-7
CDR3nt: TGTGCCAGCAGTGTGACTGACTCCTACGAGCAGTACTTC
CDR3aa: CASSVTDSYEQYF

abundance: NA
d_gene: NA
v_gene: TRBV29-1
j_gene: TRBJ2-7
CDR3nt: TGCAGCGTGAGGGACGGACCCTACGAGCAGTACTTC
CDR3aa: CSVRDGPYEQYF

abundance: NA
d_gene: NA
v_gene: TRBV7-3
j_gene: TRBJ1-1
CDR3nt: TGTGCCAGCAGACGTATGTCGACGGACACTGAAGCTTTCTTT
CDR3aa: CASRRMSTDTEAFF

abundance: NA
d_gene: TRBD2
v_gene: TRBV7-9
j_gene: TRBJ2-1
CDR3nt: TGTGCCAGCAGCTTAGAAACTAGCGGGACCTCCTACAATGAGCAGTTCTTC
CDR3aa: CASSLETSGTSYNEQFF

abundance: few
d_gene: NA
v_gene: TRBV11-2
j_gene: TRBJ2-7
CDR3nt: TGTGCCAGCAGCTTAGTGGTCCGTCTTGACAAATCCTACGAGCAGTACTTC
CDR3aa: CASSLVVRLDKSYEQYF

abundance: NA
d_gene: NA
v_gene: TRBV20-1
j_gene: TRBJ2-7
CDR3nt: TGCAGTGCTGACGAGCAGTACTTC
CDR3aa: CSADEQYF

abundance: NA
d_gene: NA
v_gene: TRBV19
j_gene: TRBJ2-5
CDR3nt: TGTGCCAGTAGTGCCGCCCGGGGAGAGACCCAGTACTTC
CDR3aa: CASSAARGETQYF

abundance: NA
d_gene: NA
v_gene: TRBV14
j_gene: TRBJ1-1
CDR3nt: TGTGCCAGCAGCCAATTGGATTCGTGGACCACTGAAGCTTTCTTT
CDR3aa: CASSQLDSWTTEAFF

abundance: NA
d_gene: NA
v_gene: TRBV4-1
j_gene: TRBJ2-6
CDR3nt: TGCGCCAGCAGCCAGGGGGCAGGGGCCAACGTCCTGACTTTC
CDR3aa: CASSQGAGANVLTF

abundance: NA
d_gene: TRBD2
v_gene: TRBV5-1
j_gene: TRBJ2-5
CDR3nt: TGCGCCAGCCGTCCCGGGCGGGAGGTCGGAGAGACCCAGTACTTC
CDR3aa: CASRPGREVGETQYF

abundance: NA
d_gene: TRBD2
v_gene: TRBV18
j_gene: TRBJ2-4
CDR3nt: TGTGCCAGCTCACCACCCATACACCTAGCGGGTGTCGGAGCCAAAAACATTCAGTACTTC
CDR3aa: CASSPPIHLAGVGAKNIQYF

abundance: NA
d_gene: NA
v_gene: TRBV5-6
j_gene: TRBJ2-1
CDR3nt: TGTGCCAGCAGCTTCCATTACAATGAGCAGTTCTTC
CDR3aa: CASSFHYNEQFF

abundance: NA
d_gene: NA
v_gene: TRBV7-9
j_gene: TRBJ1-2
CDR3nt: TGTGCCAGCAGCTTAATCTCCGGAGGCCCTTATGGCTACACCTTC
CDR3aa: CASSLISGGPYGYTF

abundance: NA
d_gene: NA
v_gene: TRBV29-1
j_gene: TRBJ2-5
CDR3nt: TGCAGCGTAAATAAACAAGAGACCCAGTACTTC
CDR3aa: CSVNKQETQYF

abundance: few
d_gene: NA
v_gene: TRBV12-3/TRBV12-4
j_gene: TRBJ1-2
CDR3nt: TGTGCCAGCAGGAAGGACAGCCAATATGGCTACACCTTC
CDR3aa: CASRKDSQYGYTF

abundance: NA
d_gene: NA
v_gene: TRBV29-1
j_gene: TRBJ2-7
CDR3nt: TGCAGCGTTGAACTAGGCGACGAGCAGTACTTC
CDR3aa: CSVELGDEQYF